The clone carrying this T cell receptor (beta chain) was recorded at least ten times. Its antigen remains unidentified. These data come from a study of T cells after yellow fever vaccination. Study information: Fractions of limited cellularity were prepared by means of SMART-Seq v4 Ultra Low Input.

UMIs were added to TCR cDNA along with a universal primer site when it was made by 5'RACE template switching. TCRdb reprocessed the 5' RACE reads with MiXCR, giving one entry per CDR3 protein. The table shows roughly 49,000 distinct CDR3 sequences, with roughly 7.5% occurring only once. CDR3 length: 17 residues. The V segment lost 6 bases and the J segment 8 bases; nucleotides outside the gene matches: 16. General study points: Overlap between CD4 and CD8 compartments was detected for a small share of clonotypes.

The chain recombines TRBV12-3 or TRBV12-4 with TRBJ2-1, with TRBD2 matching 10 bases. Sequenced material: CD8+ T cells sorted from PBMCs, taken around 16 days after the first yellow fever vaccination. This receptor was obtained from a young man who received the YFV17D yellow fever vaccine. In DNA form, the CDR3 reads TGTGCCAGCAGACCTAAAGCGGGGGGGCGAAGGTGGTATGAGCAGTTCTTC. It translates to CASRPKAGGRRWYEQFF.